This TCR beta chain was sequenced for a study of blood T cell repertoires in COVID-19 (dated by TCRdb to the early 2020s). The study in broad terms: Samples covering the acute and convalescent phases of COVID-19 were provided by collaborators in the United States, Italy and Spain. Samples came from the ongoing ImmuneRACE study (first 160 participants) plus 1,254 subjects from 6 global collaborators. The sample metadata nearly always contained a de-identified subject ID, COVID-19 status, age in years and sex. A freely available public database, intended as a resource for researchers studying the immune response to SARS-CoV-2, is where the repertoires were released. The dataset comprised deeply sampled blood TCRbeta repertoires from subjects exposed to, actively infected with, or recovered from COVID-19. The prospective study material was composed of cDNA or gDNA derived from T cells, B-cell-depleted T cells, or PBMCs. Where HLA class I and class II types were available, the types were taken from metadata supplied by the sample provider, not from assay-based typing.

What the study reported, not specific to this receptor: How much clinical and demographic metadata was included differed by source and by participant, and the metadata was provided uncurated.

The germline V gene gives CDR1 as MNHNS and CDR2 as SASEGT. Between the V and J ends, shortened by 2 bases and 8 bases respectively, the junction contains 18 bases. Including cysteine and phenylalanine, the CDR3 has 16 amino acids. CDR3 DNA is the only sequence kept; it has 48 bases, read in frame from the first base. As regards this clone: No antigen is known for it. Qualities for individual bases were not recorded, and no much larger clone is one base off.

Participants in the prospective study were aged roughly 18 to 100 years, lived in about two dozen United States geographic areas, and enrolled through a virtual design. Cohort assignment in the prospective study relied on participant-reported clinical history from a screening survey and a study questionnaire. Each participant in the prospective study had whole blood, serum and a nasopharyngeal or oropharyngeal swab collected by mobile phlebotomists. Additional blood draws and questionnaires over an approximately two-month period could optionally be provided by prospective study participants. Before DNA extraction, blood samples from the prospective study were shipped at room temperature or frozen. The immunoSEQ Assay, a bias-controlled multiplex PCR, was used to amplify TCRbeta CDR3 regions from genomic DNA. Regarding the original processing steps: Nucleated cell counts per sample were estimated from amplification of reference gene primers within the assay. To quantify the absolute abundance of each unique TCRbeta CDR3 rearrangement, sequence reads were collapsed and filtered. For each sample, productive Simpson clonality was calculated by taking the square root of Simpson's diversity index across productive rearrangements. Drawn from immuneACCESS, this table holds only the in-frame rearrangements with V and J called that TCRdb kept. Clones are partly lost; checked studies trace under half to an unresolved V gene and leave the rest unexplained. That table is the source of V, J and clone size, and D and trimming were worked out from the DNA. Across this sample there are 300,000 to 400,000 clones, with approximately 88% seen only once. The ten most abundant clones make up 0.9% to 1% of the sample.

The specimen sequenced was PBMCs or T cells enriched from blood (not recorded which). The rearranged segments are TRBV6-1 and TRBJ1-4, with no confident D gene call. This TCR derives from a woman aged 25 to 39 with acute COVID-19. The DNA reads TGTGCCAGCAGTGAAAGGGTCGGAGGGTACGACGAAAAACTGTTTTTT. Protein translation: CASSERVGGYDEKLFF.